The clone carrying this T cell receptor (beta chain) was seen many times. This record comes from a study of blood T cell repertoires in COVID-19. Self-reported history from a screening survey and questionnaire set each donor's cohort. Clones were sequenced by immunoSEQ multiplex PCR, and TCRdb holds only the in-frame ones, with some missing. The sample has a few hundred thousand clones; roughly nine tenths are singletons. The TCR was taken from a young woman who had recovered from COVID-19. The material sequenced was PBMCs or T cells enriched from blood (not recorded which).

The CDR3 sequence is CASSIQGTRTIYF. Here the CDR3 DNA reads TGTGCCAGTAGTATTCAGGGGACGCGCACCATATATTTT. The V call is TRBV19, the J call TRBJ1-3; D may be TRBD1 (6 bases). Trimming took 3 bases from V and 9 from J, leaving 12 bases between them. Germline V lookup: CDR1 LNHDA, CDR2 SQIVND (reference sequence). The CDR3 consists of 13 residues.